The present T cell receptor (beta chain) was sequenced within a study of cytomegalovirus exposure and HLA in healthy donors. Regarding this clone: The target antigen is unknown.

This PCR relied on a set of 60 Vbeta primers and 13 Jbeta primers. Profiled with immunoSEQ multiplex PCR; TCRdb holds only in-frame clones, not every one. The sample's table shows 200,000 to 250,000 clones. General observations from the study: In a later analysis, common viral pathogens appeared linked to several of the most significant clusters.

V shed 1 base and J shed 7 bases, with 10 bases lying between them. This CDR3 has 13 residues. In germline, CDR1 is MDHEN, CDR2 SYDVKM. The sample taken for sequencing was PBMCs. The chain carries TRBV28 and TRBJ1-1; no reliable D call. The sequence was collected from a woman in her twenties or thirties in good health and CMV-seropositive. The CDR3 is CASSLYEGNEAFF. CDR3 DNA: TGTGCCAGCAGTTTATATGAGGGAAATGAAGCTTTCTTT.